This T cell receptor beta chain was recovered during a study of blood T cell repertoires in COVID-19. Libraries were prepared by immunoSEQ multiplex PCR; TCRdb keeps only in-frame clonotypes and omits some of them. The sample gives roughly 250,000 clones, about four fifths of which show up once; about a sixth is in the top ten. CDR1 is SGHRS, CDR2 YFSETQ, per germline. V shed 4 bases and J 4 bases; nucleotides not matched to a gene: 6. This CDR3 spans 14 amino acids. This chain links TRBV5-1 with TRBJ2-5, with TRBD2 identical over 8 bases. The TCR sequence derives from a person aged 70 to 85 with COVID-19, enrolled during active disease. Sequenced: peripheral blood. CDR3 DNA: TGCGCCAGCAGCCGGAGGGGACTAGGAGAGACCCAGTACTTC. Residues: CASSRRGLGETQYF.